What follows describes a single TCR beta chain. Sequencing was performed with immunoSEQ multiplex PCR; in TCRdb, only in-frame clones are kept and a portion is missing. This table holds 150,000 to 200,000 clones, 90% to 95% found once. These data belong to a study of T cell responses to AZD1222 COVID-19 vaccine. Trimming removed 7 bases at V and 5 bases at J, with 12 bases between. This CDR3 has 12 amino acids. The V gene's germline CDR1 is SGHRS and CDR2 YFSETQ. The origin of this receptor is an adult who received the AZD1222 COVID-19 vaccine. The chain employs TRBV5-1 and TRBJ2-5, with D unclear. Sequences were derived from peripheral blood, sampled 28 days after the second AZD1222 dose. CDR3 sequence reads: CASGRVDETQYF. The CDR3 DNA follows: TGCGCCAGCGGACGGGTGGACGAGACCCAGTACTTC.